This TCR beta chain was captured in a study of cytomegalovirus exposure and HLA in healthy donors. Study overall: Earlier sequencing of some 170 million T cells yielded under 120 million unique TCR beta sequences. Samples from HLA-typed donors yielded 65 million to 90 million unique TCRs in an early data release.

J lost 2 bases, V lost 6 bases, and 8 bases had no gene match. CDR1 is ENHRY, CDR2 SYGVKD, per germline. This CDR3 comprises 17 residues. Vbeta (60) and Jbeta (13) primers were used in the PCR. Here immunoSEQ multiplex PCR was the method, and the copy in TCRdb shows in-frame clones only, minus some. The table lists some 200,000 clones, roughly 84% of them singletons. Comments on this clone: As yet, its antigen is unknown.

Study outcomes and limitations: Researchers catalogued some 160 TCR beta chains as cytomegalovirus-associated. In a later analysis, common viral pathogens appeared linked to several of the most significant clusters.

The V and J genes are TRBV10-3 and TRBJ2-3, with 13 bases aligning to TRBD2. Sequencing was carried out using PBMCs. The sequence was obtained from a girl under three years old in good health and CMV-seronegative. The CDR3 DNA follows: TGTGCCATCAGGGAGGGACTAGCGGGACTGCTCACAGATACGCAGTATTTT. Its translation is CAIREGLAGLLTDTQYF.